This is a list of T cell receptor beta chains from one sample in a study of CD8+ T cells in alopecia areata. Sequencing used immunoSEQ multiplex PCR; TCRdb keeps in-frame clones, though not all of them. The sample lists about 290,000 clones; roughly 60% were seen once. The sample in question was CD4+ T cells sorted from blood, obtained at week 24, from a patient treated with tofacitinib. The origin of the receptors is a human donor with alopecia areata. Each CDR3 is given with its conserved first and last residue. The order of the fields is D gene, CDR3 length, clone size, V gene, J gene, CDR3 DNA, CDR3 protein. D genes are given only for firm matches. For some rows the clone size is stated as once, few or many, or as a class when expanded; others skip it.

NA	12	NA	TRBV30	TRBJ2-3	TGTGCCTGGAGTGTACAGGGCGGGGTCGGGTATTTT	CAWSVQGGVGYF
NA	13	NA	TRBV9	TRBJ1-1	TGTGCCAGCAGCGTAGAGAGCCGGGGGCGAGCTTTCTTT	CASSVESRGRAFF
TRBD2	16	NA	TRBV28	TRBJ2-1	TGTGCCAGCAGCTATAGCGGGGGGGCTTGGTACAATGAGCAGTTCTTC	CASSYSGGAWYNEQFF
NA	12	NA	TRBV6-5	TRBJ1-1	TGTGCCAGCAGTCAGGGGTACACTGAAGCTTTCTTT	CASSQGYTEAFF
NA	14	few	TRBV30	TRBJ2-3	TGTGCCTGGAGTCTCGGGTCGGGGACAGATACGCAGTATTTT	CAWSLGSGTDTQYF
NA	11	NA	TRBV2	TRBJ1-2	TGTGCCAGCAGTCTCGTCGCGGGCTACACCTTC	CASSLVAGYTF
NA	12	NA	TRBV6-6	TRBJ2-2	TGTGCCAGCAGCCCGCCCACCGGGGAGCTGTTTTTT	CASSPPTGELFF
TRBD2	14	NA	TRBV30	TRBJ2-5	TGTGCCTGGAGTGGACTAGCGGGGAAAGAGACCCAGTACTTC	CAWSGLAGKETQYF
NA	14	once	TRBV4-1	TRBJ2-1	TGCGCCAGCAGCCTCCTCCCCCGCAGTAATGAGCAGTTCTTC	CASSLLPRSNEQFF
NA	14	NA	TRBV7-2	TRBJ2-5	TGTGCCAGCAGCTTCGATCCGACAGGAGAGACCCAGTACTTC	CASSFDPTGETQYF
NA	15	NA	TRBV27	TRBJ2-6	TGTGCCAGCAGTTTTTTGGGGGCTGGGGCCAACGTCCTGACTTTC	CASSFLGAGANVLTF
NA	13	few	TRBV4-2	TRBJ2-7	TGTGCCAGCAGCCAAGTTGGAGGTGATGAGCAGTACTTC	CASSQVGGDEQYF
NA	14	few	TRBV29-1	TRBJ1-1	TGCAGCGTTGTGCCGGGACGGCAGAACACTGAAGCTTTCTTT	CSVVPGRQNTEAFF
NA	15	NA	TRBV25-1	TRBJ1-6	TGTGCCAGCAGTCCTCCGAGAGGGCCGAATTCACCCCTCCACTTT	CASSPPRGPNSPLHF
NA	11	NA	TRBV20-1	TRBJ2-1	TGCAGTGCTAGTTACACAAATGAGCAGTTCTTC	CSASYTNEQFF
NA	14	few	TRBV19	TRBJ2-7	TGTGCCAGTAGCCTCAAGGGACTCTCCTACGAGCAGTACTTC	CASSLKGLSYEQYF